This T cell receptor (beta chain) was captured by sequencing in a study of identical twins. The V and J ends lost 5 bases and 0 bases respectively, with 13 bases between them. Germline CDR1 LNHDA, CDR2 SQIVND (reference sequence). This CDR3 comprises 16 residues. TCRdb itself ran the 5' RACE reads through MiXCR, one entry per CDR3 protein. This table holds around 490,000 distinct CDR3 sequences, about 13% found once. Another study also made use of these data, one on yellow fever vaccine responses in identical twins.

This chain joins TRBV19 and TRBJ2-2; the D is unclear. Sequenced input: CD4+ T cells sorted from blood. The source is a woman aged 18-29 years in good health. The CDR3 sequence: CASSDGQITNTGELFF. CDR3 bases: TGTGCCAGTAGTGACGGGCAGATAACGAACACCGGGGAGCTGTTTTTT.